This T cell receptor (beta chain) is drawn from a study of blood T cells in healthy people across ages. General study points: No one knew whether donors had CMV, which possibly confounded expanded clonotype changes. Estimates of diversity drawn from one million T cells were considered underestimates.

Collection of around 9.3 milliliters of peripheral blood was performed for each donor. With each sample, at least 5 micrograms of total RNA were extracted. Notes on this clonotype: Its antigen is undetermined.

A sample-barcoded 5' primer and a J-beta primer mix were used in a second PCR of about 6 to 11 cycles. One entry per CDR3 protein results from TCRdb running MiXCR on the 5' RACE reads. Of hundreds of thousands of distinct CDR3 sequences listed, 22% are singletons. Germline lookup yields CDR1 SGHVS and CDR2 FNYEAQ. Trimming removed 3 bases from V and 2 bases from J; junction bases left unmatched: 5. This CDR3 spans 15 amino acids. The chain uses TRBV7-6 and TRBJ2-7, with 9 bases that match TRBD1. The receptor was derived from a man aged 70 or older in good health. The sample comprised blood. The DNA of the CDR3 is TGTGCCAGCAGCTTTCGGACAGGGGCTACCTACGAGCAGTACTTC. Translating it yields CASSFRTGATYEQYF.